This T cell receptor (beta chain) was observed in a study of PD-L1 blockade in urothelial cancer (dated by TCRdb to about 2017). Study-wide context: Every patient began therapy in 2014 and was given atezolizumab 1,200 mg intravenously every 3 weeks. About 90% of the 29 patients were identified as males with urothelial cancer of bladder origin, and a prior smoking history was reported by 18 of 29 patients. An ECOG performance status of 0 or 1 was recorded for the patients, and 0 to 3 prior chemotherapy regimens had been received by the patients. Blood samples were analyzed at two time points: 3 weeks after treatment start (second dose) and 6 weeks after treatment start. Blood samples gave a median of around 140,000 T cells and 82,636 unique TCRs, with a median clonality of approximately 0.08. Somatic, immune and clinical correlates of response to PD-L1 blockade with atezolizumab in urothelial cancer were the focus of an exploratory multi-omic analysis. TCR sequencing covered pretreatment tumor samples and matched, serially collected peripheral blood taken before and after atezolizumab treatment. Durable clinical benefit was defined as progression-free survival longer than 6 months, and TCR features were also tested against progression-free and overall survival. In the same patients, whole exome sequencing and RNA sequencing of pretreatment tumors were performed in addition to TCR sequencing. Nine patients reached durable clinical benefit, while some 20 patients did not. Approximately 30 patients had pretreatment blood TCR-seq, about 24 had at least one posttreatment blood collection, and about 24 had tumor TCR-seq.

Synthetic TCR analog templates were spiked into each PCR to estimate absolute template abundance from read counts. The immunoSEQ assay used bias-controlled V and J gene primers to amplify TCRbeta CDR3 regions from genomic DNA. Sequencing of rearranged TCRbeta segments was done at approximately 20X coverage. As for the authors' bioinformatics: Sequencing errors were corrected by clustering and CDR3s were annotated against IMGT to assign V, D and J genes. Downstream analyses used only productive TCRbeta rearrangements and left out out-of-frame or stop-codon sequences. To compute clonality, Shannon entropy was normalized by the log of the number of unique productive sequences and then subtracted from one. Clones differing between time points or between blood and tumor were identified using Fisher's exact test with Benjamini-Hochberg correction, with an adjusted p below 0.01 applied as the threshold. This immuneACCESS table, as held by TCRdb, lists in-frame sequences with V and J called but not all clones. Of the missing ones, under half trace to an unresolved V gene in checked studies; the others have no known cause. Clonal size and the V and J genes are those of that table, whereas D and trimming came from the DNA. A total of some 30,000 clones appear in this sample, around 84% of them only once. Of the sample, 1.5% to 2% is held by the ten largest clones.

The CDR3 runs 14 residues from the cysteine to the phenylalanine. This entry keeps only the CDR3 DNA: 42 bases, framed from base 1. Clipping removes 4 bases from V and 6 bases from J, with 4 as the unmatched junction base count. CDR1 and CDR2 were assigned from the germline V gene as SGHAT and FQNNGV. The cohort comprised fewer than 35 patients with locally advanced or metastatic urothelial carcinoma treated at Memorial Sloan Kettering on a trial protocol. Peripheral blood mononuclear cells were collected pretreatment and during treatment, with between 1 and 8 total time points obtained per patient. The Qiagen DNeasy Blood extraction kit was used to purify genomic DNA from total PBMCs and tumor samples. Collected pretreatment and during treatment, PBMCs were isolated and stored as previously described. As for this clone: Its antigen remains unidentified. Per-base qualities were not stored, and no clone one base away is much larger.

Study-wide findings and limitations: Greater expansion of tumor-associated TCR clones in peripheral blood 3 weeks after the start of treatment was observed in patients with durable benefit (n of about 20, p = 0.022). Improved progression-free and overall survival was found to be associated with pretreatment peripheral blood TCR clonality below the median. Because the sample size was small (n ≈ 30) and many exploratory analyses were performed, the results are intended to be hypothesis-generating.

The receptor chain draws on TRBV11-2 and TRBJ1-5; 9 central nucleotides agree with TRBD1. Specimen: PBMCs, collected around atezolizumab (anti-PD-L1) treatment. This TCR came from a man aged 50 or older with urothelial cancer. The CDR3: CASSSQGAGQPQHF. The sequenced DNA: TGTGCCAGCAGCTCACAGGGGGCAGGTCAGCCCCAGCATTTT.